The clone carrying this TCR beta chain was observed a few times. Its antigen is currently unknown. The data belong to a study of T-cell reconstitution after alpha-beta-depleted transplantation in children. Findings and caveats of the study: In patients about two months after transplant, alpha-beta T cells reportedly arose from several hundred expanded graft clones. Recipient T cells and thymic progenitors that survived gave rise to the high TCRbeta diversity observed at day 60 in some patients. At the one-year point after transplant, T-cell counts and TCRbeta diversity were found to come mostly from T cells that had been newly produced.

For TCRbeta, the library was prepared with unique molecular identifiers. TCRdb passed the PCR reads through MiXCR, listing each CDR3 protein once. The repertoire holds 800,000 to 1,000,000 distinct CDR3 sequences, with about 30% as singletons. The CDR3 extends over 13 amino acids. The germline V gene encodes CDR1 MDHEN and CDR2 SYDVKM. J lost 6 bases, V lost 10 bases, and 10 bases had no gene match. This chain joins TRBV28 and TRBJ2-7, with 9 bases aligning to TRBD2. The sequenced sample was PBMCs, mostly from graft donor cells, obtained 360 days after TCRalphabeta/CD19-depleted stem cell transplant. The source is a boy younger than two who had a stem cell transplant for SCID, so the T cells may come from the graft donor. CDR3 residues: CAISAGGAGEQYF. The CDR3 coding sequence is TGTGCCATTTCTGCGGGGGGGGCTGGCGAGCAGTACTTC.